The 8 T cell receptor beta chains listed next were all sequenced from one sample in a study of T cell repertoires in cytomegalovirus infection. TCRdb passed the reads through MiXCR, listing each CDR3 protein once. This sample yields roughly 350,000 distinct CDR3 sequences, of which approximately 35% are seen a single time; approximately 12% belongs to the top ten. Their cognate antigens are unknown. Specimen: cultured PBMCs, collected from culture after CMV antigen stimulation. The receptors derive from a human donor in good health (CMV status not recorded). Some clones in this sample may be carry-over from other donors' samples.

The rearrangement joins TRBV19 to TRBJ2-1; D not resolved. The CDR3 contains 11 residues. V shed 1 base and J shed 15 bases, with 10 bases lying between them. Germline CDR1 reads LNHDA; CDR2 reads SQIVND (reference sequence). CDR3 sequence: CASSIGAQRFF. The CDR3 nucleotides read TGTGCCAGTAGTATAGGAGCTCAAAGGTTCTTC.

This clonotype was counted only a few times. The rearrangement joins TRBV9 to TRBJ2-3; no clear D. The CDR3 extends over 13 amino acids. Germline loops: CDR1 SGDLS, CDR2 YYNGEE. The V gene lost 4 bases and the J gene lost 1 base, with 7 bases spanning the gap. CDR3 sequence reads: CASSSGRTDTQYF. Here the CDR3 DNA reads TGTGCCAGCAGCTCCGGACGCACAGATACGCAGTATTTT. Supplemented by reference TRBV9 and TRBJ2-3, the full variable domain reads DSGVTQTPKHLITATGQRVTLRCSPRSGDLSVYWYQQSLDQGLQFLIQYYNGEERAKGNILERFSAQQFPDLHSELNLSSLELGDSALYFCASSSGRTDTQYFGPGTRLTVL.

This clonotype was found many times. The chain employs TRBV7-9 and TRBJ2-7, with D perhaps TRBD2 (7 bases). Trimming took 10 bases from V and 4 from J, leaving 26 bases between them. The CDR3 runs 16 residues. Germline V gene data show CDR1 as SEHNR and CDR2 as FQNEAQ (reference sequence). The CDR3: CATESRGGPTGYEQYV. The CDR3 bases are TGTGCCACCGAATCGAGGGGGGGACCCACGGGGTACGAGCAGTACGTC.

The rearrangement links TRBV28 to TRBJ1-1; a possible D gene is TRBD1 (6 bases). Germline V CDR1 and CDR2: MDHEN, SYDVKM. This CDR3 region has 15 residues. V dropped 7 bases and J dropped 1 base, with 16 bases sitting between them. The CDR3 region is CASTLGGQTNTEAFF. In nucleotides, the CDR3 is TGTGCCAGCACCCTAGGGGGGCAGACGAACACTGAAGCTTTCTTT.

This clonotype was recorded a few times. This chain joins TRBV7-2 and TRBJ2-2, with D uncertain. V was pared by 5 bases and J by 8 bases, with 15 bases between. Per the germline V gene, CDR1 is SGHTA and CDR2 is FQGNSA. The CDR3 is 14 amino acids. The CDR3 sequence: CASSPPTANGELFF. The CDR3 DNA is TGTGCCAGCAGCCCCCCCACAGCGAATGGGGAGCTGTTTTTT.

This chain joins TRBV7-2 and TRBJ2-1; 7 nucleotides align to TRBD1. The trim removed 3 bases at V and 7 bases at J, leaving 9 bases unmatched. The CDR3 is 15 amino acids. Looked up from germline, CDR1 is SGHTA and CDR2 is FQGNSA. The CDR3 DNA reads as TGTGCCAGCAGCTTCGGGGTAGGGGGCCAGAATGAGCAGTTCTTC. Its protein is CASSFGVGGQNEQFF.

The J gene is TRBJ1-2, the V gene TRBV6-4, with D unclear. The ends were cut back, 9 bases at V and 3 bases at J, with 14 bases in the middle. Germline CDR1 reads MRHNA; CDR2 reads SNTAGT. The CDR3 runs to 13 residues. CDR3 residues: CASSPGNYYGYTF. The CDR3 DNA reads TGTGCCAGTTCCCCGGGAAACTACTATGGCTACACCTTC.

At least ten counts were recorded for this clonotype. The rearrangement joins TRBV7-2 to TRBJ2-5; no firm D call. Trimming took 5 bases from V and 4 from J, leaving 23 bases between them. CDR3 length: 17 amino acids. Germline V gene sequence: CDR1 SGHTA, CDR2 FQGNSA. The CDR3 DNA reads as TGTGCCAGCAGCCCCCGTCGGAACCCATTCGGTGGAGAGACCCAGTACTTC. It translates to CASSPRRNPFGGETQYF.